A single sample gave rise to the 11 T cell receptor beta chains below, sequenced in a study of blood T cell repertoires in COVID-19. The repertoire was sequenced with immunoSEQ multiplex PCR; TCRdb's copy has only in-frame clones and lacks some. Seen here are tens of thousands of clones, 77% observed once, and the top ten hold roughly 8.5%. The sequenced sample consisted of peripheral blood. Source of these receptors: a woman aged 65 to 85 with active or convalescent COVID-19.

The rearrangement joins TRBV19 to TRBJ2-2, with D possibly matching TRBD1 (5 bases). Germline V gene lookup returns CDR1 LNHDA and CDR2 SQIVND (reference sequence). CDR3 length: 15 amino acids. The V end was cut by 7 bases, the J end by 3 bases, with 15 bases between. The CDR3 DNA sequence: TGTGCCAGTACCATGAGACAGACAGACACCGGGGAGCTGTTTTTT. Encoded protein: CASTMRQTDTGELFF.

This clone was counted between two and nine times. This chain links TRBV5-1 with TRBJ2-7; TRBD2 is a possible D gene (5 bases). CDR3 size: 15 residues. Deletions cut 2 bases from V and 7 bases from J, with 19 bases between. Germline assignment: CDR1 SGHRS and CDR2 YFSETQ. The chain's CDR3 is CASSLSGNPAVEQYF. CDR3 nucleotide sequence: TGCGCCAGCAGCTTAAGCGGAAACCCTGCGGTAGAGCAGTACTTC. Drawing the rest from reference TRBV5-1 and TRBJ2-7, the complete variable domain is KAGVTQTPRYLIKTRGQQVTLSCSPISGHRSVSWYQQTPGQGLQFLFEYFSETQRNKGNFPGRFSGRQFSNSRSEMNVSTLELGDSALYLCASSLSGNPAVEQYFGPGTRLTVT.

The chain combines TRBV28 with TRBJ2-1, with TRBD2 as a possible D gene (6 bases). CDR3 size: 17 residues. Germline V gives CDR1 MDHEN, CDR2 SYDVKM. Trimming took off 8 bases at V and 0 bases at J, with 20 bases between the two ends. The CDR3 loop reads CASPPKGGESSYNEQFF. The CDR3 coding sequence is TGTGCCAGCCCCCCCAAGGGAGGCGAGAGCTCCTACAATGAGCAGTTCTTC.

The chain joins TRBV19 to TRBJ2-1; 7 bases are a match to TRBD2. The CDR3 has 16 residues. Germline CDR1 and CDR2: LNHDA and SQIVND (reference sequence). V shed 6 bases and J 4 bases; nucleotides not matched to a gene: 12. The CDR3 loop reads CASSGVSGALYNEQFF. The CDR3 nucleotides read TGTGCCAGTAGCGGGGTCAGCGGGGCTCTTTACAATGAGCAGTTCTTC.

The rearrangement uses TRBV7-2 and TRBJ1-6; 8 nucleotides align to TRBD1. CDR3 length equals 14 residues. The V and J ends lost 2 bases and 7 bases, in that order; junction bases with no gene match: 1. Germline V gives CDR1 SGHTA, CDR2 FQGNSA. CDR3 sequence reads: CASSLRDRNSPLHF. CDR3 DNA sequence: TGTGCCAGCAGCTTAAGGGACAGGAATTCACCCCTCCACTTT.

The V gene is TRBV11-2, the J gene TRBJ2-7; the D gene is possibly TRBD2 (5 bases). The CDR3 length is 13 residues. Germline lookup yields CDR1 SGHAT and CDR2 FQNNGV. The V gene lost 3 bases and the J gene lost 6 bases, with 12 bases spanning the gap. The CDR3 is CASSFLIGGEQYF. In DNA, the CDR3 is TGTGCCAGCAGCTTCTTGATAGGAGGCGAGCAGTACTTC.

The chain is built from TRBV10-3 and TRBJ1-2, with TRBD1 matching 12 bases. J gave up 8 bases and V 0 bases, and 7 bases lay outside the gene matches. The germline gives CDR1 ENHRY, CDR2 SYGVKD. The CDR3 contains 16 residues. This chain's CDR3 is CAISESPGTGGRGYTF. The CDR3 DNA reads TGTGCCATCAGTGAGTCACCCGGGACAGGGGGCCGGGGCTACACCTTC.

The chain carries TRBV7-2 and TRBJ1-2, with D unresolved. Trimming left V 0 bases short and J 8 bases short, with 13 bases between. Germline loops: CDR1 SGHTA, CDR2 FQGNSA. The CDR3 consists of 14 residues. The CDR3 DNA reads TGTGCCAGCAGCTTAGCGTTGGCTTTTCAAGGCTACACCTTC. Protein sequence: CASSLALAFQGYTF.

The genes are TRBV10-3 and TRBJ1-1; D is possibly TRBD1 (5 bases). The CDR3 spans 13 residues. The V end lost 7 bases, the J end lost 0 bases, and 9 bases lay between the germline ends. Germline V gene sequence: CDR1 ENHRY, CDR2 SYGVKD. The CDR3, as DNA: TGTGCCATCAATCCAGGGATGAACACTGAAGCTTTCTTT. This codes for CAINPGMNTEAFF.

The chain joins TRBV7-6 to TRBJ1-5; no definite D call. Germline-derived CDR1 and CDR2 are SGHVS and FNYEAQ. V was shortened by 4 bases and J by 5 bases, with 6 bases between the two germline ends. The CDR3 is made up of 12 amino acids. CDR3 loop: CASSSPDQPQHF. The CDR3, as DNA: TGTGCCAGCAGCTCGCCGGATCAGCCCCAGCATTTT. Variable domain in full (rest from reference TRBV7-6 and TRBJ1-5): GAGVSQSPRYKVTKRGQDVALRCDPISGHVSLYWYRQALGQGPEFLTYFNYEAQQDKSGLPNDRFSAERPEGSISTLTIQRTEQRDSAMYRCASSSPDQPQHFGDGTRLSIL.

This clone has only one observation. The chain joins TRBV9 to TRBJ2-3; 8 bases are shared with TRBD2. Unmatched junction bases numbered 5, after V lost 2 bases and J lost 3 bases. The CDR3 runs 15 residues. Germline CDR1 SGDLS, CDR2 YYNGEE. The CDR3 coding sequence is TGTGCCAGCAGCGTTGCGGGGGGCCAGACAGATACGCAGTATTTT. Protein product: CASSVAGGQTDTQYF.